The T cell receptor beta chain under discussion was sequenced for a study of T cell repertoires in cytomegalovirus infection. Study-level findings and limits: Of the TCR beta families, the public ones yielded a cumulative frequency that identified carriers of CMV plus the relevant HLA.

TCRdb passed the reads through MiXCR, listing each CDR3 protein once. Here the sample spans about a million distinct CDR3 sequences, around 30% being singletons. This CDR3 is built from 16 residues. V dropped 0 bases and J dropped 4 bases, with 15 bases sitting between them. Germline V gives CDR1 LNHDA, CDR2 SQIVND (reference sequence). This clonotype was counted many times. What it binds is unknown. The material sequenced was cultured CD8+ T cells from PBMCs, taken from culture after CMV antigen stimulation. The receptor was derived from a human donor in good health (CMV status not recorded). Some clones in this sample may be carry-over from other donors' samples. The V gene is TRBV19, the J gene TRBJ1-1; D is unresolved. CDR3 sequence: CASSIDQEGTTTEAFF. The CDR3 DNA reads TGTGCCAGTAGTATAGATCAGGAGGGCACGACCACTGAAGCTTTCTTT.